The 12 T cell receptor beta chains reported below all come from one sample, sequenced in a study of blood T cells in healthy people across ages (dated by TCRdb to between 2014 and 2017). Libraries came from 5' RACE. Instrument on record: Illumina HiSeq 2500. A second PCR of about 6 to 12 cycles was run with a J-beta primer mix and a sample-barcoded 5' primer. TCRdb took the public reads, trimmed them with fastp at Q25, ran MiXCR for clone calling and kept in-frame beta chains. Entries that share a CDR3 protein sequence are merged under the most common genes and DNA. This sample comprises around 1.5 million distinct CDR3 sequences, about 35% of them detected only once. The top ten hold around 10% of the sample. Sequenced input: blood. The receptors here all came from a woman aged 30 to 39 in good health.

This chain uses TRBV7-9 with TRBJ2-5, with 7 bases identical to TRBD2. Germline trimming cut 1 base from V and 11 bases from J; bases unmatched to any gene: 7. CDR3 length equals 13 residues. Germline CDR1 and CDR2: SEHNR and FQNEAQ (reference sequence). The chain's CDR3 is CASSLVFRGEQYF. The CDR3, as DNA: TGTGCCAGCAGCTTAGTATTCCGGGGGGAACAGTACTTC. Using reference TRBV7-9 and TRBJ2-5 for the parts outside the CDR3, the full variable domain is DTGVSQNPRHKITKRGQNVTFRCDPISEHNRLYWYRQTLGQGPEFLTYFQNEAQLEKSRLLSDRFSAERPKGSFSTLEIQRTEQGDSAMYLCASSLVFRGEQYFGPGTRLLVL.

The V and J genes are TRBV2 and TRBJ2-7, with 7 bases identical to TRBD2. Near its end, the DNA agrees better with TRBJ2-5, so the J call may be wrong. The CDR3 has 13 residues. Germline-derived CDR1 and CDR2 are SNHLY and FYNNEI. DNA for the CDR3: TGTGCCACCGGGAGGCAGGCCTCGGGGACCCAGTACTTC. Amino acid sequence: CATGRQASGTQYF.

J is TRBJ2-4 and V is TRBV7-2; tentatively, D is TRBD1 (6 bases). The CDR3 sequence is 16 residues long. V lost 1 base to trimming and J lost 15 bases, with 25 bases between them. CDR1 is SGHTA and CDR2 is FQGNSA in the germline V gene. The CDR3 nucleotides are TGTGCCAGCAGCTTAGTATCCACAACAGGGTCCTACGAGCGGTACTTC. This encodes CASSLVSTTGSYERYF. Full variable domain (missing parts from reference TRBV7-2 and TRBJ2-4): GAGVSQSPSNKVTEKGKDVELRCDPISGHTALYWYRQSLGQGLEFLIYFQGNSAPDKSGLPSDRFSAERTGGSVSTLTIQRTQQEDSAVYLCASSLVSTTGSYERYFGAGTRLSVL.

The chain joins TRBV9 to TRBJ2-5; D not resolved. This CDR3 is 15 amino acids long. Per germline, CDR1 SGDLS and CDR2 YYNGEE. Trimming removed 0 bases at V and 5 bases at J, with 14 bases between. In DNA, the CDR3 is TGTGCCAGCAGCGTAGTAGGTAACTCGTTGGAGACCCAGTACTTC. It yields the protein CASSVVGNSLETQYF.

The sample holds a few counts of this clonotype. The chain recombines TRBV28 with TRBJ2-1; D may be TRBD1 (6 bases). The V gene's germline CDR1 is MDHEN and CDR2 SYDVKM. This CDR3 spans 14 amino acids. V gave up 4 bases and J gave up 8 bases, with 15 bases separating them. In DNA form, the CDR3 reads TGTGCCAGCAGTTCCCTACAGGGTTGGCATGAGCAGTTCTTC. Translated, it gives CASSSLQGWHEQFF.

This clonotype was seen a few times. The chain combines TRBV20-1 with TRBJ1-2; 9 bases fit TRBD1. From germline, CDR1 is DFQATT and CDR2 SNEGSKA (reference sequence). The V and J ends lost 4 bases and 5 bases, in that order; junction bases with no gene match: 8. This CDR3 has 14 residues. The CDR3 DNA reads as TGCAGTGCTACCTCCGGGGACAGGGATTATGGCTACACCTTC. Its translation is CSATSGDRDYGYTF.

The rearrangement links TRBV13 to TRBJ1-6, with D possibly TRBD1 on 5 matching bases. V lost 0 bases and J 5 bases, leaving 8 bases between the germline ends. This CDR3 is 15 amino acids long. Germline CDR1 is PRHDT and CDR2 is FYEKMQ (reference sequence). The CDR3 loop reads CASSLGGRDNSPLHF. DNA for the CDR3: TGTGCCAGCAGCTTAGGGGGCAGGGATAATTCACCCCTCCACTTT. The variable domain in full, completed from reference TRBV13 and TRBJ1-6, reads AAGVIQSPRHLIKEKRETATLKCYPIPRHDTVYWYQQGPGQDPQFLISFYEKMQSDKGSIPDRFSAQQFSDYHSELNMSSLELGDSALYFCASSLGGRDNSPLHFGNGTRLTVT.

The chain uses TRBV20-1 and TRBJ1-1; D remains unclear. Germline CDR1 DFQATT, CDR2 SNEGSKA (reference sequence). V lost 0 bases to trimming and J lost 5 bases, with 13 bases between them. The CDR3 runs 14 residues. DNA of the CDR3: TGCAGTGCTAGAGATGCCACTTCAAGGACTGAAGCTTTCTTT. Translated: CSARDATSRTEAFF.

Details on this clonotype: The junction departs from the called germline gene at one end, perhaps through a read error. V gene TRBV7-3 combines with J gene TRBJ2-3, with D hard to call. The V gene's germline CDR1 is SGHTA and CDR2 FQGTGA. The CDR3 runs 13 residues. The CDR3 sequence is CASSLGFGDAQYF. DNA of the CDR3: TGTGCCAGCAGCTTAGGGTTTGGAGATGCGCAGTATTTT.

This clonotype was counted only a few times. The V gene is TRBV21-1, the J gene TRBJ2-7; TRBD1 is the table's D call, not checked against the DNA. TRBV21-1 is labeled a pseudogene. This CDR3 has 16 residues. The CDR3 nucleotides are TGTGCCAGCAGCAAAGTCGGGACAGTGAGCTCCTACGAGCAGTACTTC. It translates to CASSKVGTVSSYEQYF.

V and J are TRBV30 and TRBJ2-3; D unclear. From germline, CDR1 is GTSNPN and CDR2 SVGIG (reference sequence). The CDR3 loop spans 13 amino acids. Trimming removed 4 bases at V and 7 bases at J, with 15 bases between. CDR3 DNA sequence: TGTGCCTGGACTGACGATCGAGCTTATACGCAGTATTTT. Encoded protein: CAWTDDRAYTQYF. Full variable domain (remainder filled in from reference TRBV30 and TRBJ2-3): SQTIHQWPATLVQPVGSPLSLECTVEGTSNPNLYWYRQAAGRGLQLLFYSVGIGQISSEVPQNLSASRPQDRQFILSSKKLLLSDSGFYLCAWTDDRAYTQYFGPGTRLTVL.

A few counts support this clonotype. V gene TRBV28 combines with J gene TRBJ2-3; TRBD1 agrees at 7 bases. V lost 10 bases, J lost 7 bases, and 8 bases stayed unmatched. Germline V lookup: CDR1 MDHEN, CDR2 SYDVKM. CDR3 length equals 12 residues. The DNA for the CDR3 is TGTGCCACCGAGGGACAGCCGTATACGCAGTATTTT. Amino acids: CATEGQPYTQYF.